The clone carrying this TCR beta chain was picked up many times. No antigen is known for it. Germline V gene data show CDR1 as MNHEY and CDR2 as SVGEGT. The V and J ends lost 7 bases and 8 bases respectively, with 21 bases between them. This CDR3 comprises 15 residues. This specimen comes from a study of CD8 T cells in ankylosing spondylitis. Study results and caveats: In synovial fluid and blood from reactive arthritis, some motif variants were previously reported. Within ankylosing spondylitis blood, a TCR beta motif made up of several highly homologous variants appeared to be characteristic.

TCRdb ran MiXCR on the 5' RACE reads and lists one entry per CDR3 protein. The sample lists some 240,000 distinct CDR3 sequences, 6% to 8% occurring once. This chain links TRBV6-2 or TRBV6-3 with TRBJ2-1; either TRBD1 or TRBD2 may supply D (6 bases each). Input material: blood, either unsorted or a sorted T cell fraction (not recorded which). The TCR sequence derives from a male donor with ankylosing spondylitis. CDR3 DNA: TGTGCCAGCACTCAGAGGGGGGTCCCGATTGATGAGCAGTTCTTC. It specifies CASTQRGVPIDEQFF.